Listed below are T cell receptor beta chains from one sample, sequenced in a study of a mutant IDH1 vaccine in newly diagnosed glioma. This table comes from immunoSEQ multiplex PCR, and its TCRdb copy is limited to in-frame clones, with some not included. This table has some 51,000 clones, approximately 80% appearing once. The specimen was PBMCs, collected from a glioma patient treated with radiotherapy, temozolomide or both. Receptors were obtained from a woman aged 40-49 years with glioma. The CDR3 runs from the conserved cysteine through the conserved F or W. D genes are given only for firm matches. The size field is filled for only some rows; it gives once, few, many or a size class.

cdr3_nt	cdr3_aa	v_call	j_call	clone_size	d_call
TGTGCCAGCAGTGCCAGCGAGCAGTACTTC	CASSASEQYF	TRBV2	TRBJ2-7	-	-
TGTGCCAGCAGTGAACAGGAATCCTACGAGCAGTACTTC	CASSEQESYEQYF	TRBV6-1	TRBJ2-7	-	-
TGCGCCAGCAGTGTAAACAGGGAAACTGAGCAGTTCTTC	CASSVNRETEQFF	TRBV10-1	TRBJ2-1	once	-
TGTGCCAGCAGTTTCGCGGGACAGGGGAACTCTGGAAACACCATATATTTT	CASSFAGQGNSGNTIYF	TRBV13	TRBJ1-3	-	TRBD1
TGCGCCAGCAGCCTCGATATGAACACTGAAGCTTTCTTT	CASSLDMNTEAFF	TRBV5-1	TRBJ1-1	few	-
TGTGCCAGCAGCGTACCCCGACTAGCGGGAGACACCGGGGAGCTGTTTTTT	CASSVPRLAGDTGELFF	TRBV9	TRBJ2-2	-	TRBD2
TGTGCCAGCAGGCCGGATCGGGGGGAGAACACTGAAGCTTTCTTT	CASRPDRGENTEAFF	TRBV6-5	TRBJ1-1	-	-
TGCAGTGCTGCACCAGGGGAGACCCAGTACTTC	CSAAPGETQYF	TRBV20-1	TRBJ2-5	few	-
TGTGCCTGGAGCCCCTTGGGGGGGCGTTACGAGCAGTACTTC	CAWSPLGGRYEQYF	TRBV30	TRBJ2-7	-	-
TGTGCCAGTTTCGACAGGGAAGGAACCACTGAAGCTTTCTTT	CASFDREGTTEAFF	TRBV19	TRBJ1-1	few	TRBD1
TGTGCCATCAGCGAAGGGGGGCAGGGCTATGGGGATACGCAGTATTTT	CAISEGGQGYGDTQYF	TRBV10-3	TRBJ2-3	-	-
TGTGCCAGCAGCCAACCGGGACAGGAGCGGGATACGCAGTATTTT	CASSQPGQERDTQYF	TRBV7-9	TRBJ2-3	-	TRBD1
TGTGCCAGCAGTTACTCGGAACAGGGCGCTAACTATGGCTACACCTTC	CASSYSEQGANYGYTF	TRBV6-5	TRBJ1-2	-	-
TGCAGCGTTGGGGGTAGCTCCTACGAGCAGTACTTC	CSVGGSSYEQYF	TRBV29-1	TRBJ2-7	-	-
TGTGCCAGTATGGGCAGGGGGTTGTCGCTTATCAATCAGCCCCAGCATTTT	CASMGRGLSLINQPQHF	TRBV19	TRBJ1-5	-	TRBD1
TGTGCCAGTAGCTATATCGGAGGGAGAGGCACTGAAGCTTTCTTT	CASSYIGGRGTEAFF	TRBV19	TRBJ1-1	-	-